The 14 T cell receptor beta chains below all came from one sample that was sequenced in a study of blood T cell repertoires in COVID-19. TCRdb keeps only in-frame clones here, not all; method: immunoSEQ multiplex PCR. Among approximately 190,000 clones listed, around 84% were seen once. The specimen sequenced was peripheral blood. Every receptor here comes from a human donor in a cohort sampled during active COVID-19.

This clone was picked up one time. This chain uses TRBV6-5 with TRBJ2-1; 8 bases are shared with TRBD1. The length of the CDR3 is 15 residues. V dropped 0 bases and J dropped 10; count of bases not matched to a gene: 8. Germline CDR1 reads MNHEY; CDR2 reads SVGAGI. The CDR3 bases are TGTGCCAGCAGTTACTCTGGACAGGGAACCTCCGAGCAGTTCTTC. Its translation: CASSYSGQGTSEQFF.

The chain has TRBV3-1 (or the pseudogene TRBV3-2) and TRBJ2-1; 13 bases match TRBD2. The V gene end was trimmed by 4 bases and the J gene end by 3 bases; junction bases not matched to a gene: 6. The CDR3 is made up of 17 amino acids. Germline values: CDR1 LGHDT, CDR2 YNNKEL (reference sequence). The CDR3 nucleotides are TGTGCCAGCAGCCCCACTAGCGGGGGGGCATACTACAATGAGCAGTTCTTC. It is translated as CASSPTSGGAYYNEQFF.

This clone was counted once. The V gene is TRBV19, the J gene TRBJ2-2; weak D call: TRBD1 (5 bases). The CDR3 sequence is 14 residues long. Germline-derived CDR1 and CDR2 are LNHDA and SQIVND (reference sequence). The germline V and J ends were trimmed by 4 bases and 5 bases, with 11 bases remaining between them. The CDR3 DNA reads TGTGCCAGTAGTAAAGGGGTACTAACCGGGGAGCTGTTTTTT. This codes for CASSKGVLTGELFF.

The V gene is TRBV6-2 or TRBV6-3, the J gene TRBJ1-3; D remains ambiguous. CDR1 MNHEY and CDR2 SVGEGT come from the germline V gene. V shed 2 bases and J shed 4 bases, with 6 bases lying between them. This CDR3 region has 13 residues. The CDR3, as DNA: TGTGCCAGCAGTTACAATCAGGGAAACACCATATATTTT. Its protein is CASSYNQGNTIYF.

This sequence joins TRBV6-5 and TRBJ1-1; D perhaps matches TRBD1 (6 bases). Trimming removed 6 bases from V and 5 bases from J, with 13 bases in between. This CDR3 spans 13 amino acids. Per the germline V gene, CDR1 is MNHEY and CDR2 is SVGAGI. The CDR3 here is CASSRGIGTEAFF. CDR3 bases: TGTGCCAGCAGCAGGGGAATCGGGACTGAAGCTTTCTTT.

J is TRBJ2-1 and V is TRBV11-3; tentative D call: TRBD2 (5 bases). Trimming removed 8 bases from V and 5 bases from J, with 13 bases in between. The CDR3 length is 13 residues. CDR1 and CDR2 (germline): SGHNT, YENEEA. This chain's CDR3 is CASAASWNNEQFF. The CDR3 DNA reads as TGTGCCAGCGCAGCTAGCTGGAACAATGAGCAGTTCTTC.

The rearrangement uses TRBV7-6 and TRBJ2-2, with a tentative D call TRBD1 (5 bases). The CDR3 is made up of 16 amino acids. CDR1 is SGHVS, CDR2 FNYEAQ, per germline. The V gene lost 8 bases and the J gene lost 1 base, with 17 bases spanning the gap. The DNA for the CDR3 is TGTGCCAGCCCCCTCGACAGCCACAAGAACACCGGGGAGCTGTTTTTT. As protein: CASPLDSHKNTGELFF.

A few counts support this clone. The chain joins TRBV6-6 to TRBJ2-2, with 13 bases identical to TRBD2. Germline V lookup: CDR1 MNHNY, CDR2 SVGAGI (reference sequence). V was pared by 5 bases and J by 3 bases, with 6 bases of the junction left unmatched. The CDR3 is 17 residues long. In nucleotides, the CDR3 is TGTGCCAGCAGTCCTCGGACTAGCGGGAGCGACACCGGGGAGCTGTTTTTT. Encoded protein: CASSPRTSGSDTGELFF.

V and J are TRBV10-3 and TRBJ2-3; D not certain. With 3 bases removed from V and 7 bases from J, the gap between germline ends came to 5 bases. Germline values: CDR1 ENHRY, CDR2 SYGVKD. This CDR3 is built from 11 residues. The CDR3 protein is CAISDLNTQYF. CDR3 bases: TGTGCCATCAGTGACCTTAATACGCAGTATTTT.

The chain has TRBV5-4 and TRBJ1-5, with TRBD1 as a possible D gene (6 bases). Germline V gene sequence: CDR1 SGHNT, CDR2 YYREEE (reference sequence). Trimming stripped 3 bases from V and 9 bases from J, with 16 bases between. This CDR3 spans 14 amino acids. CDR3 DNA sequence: TGTGCCAGCAGCTCGAAGCAGGGGTTTCTGCCCCAGCATTTT. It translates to CASSSKQGFLPQHF. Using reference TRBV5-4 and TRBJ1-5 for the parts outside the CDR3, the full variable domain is ETGVTQSPTHLIKTRGQQVTLRCSSQSGHNTVSWYQQALGQGPQFIFQYYREEENGRGNFPPRFSGLQFPNYSSELNVNALELDDSALYLCASSSKQGFLPQHFGDGTRLSIL.

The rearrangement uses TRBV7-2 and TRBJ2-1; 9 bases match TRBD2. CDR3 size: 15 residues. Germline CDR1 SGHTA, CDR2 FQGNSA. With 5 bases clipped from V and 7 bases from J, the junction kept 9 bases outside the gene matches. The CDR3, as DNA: TGTGCCAGCAGCACCCTAGCGGGGTTGAGGAATGAGCAGTTCTTC. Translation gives CASSTLAGLRNEQFF. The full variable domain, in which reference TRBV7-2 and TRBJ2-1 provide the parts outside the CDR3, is GAGVSQSPSNKVTEKGKDVELRCDPISGHTALYWYRQSLGQGLEFLIYFQGNSAPDKSGLPSDRFSAERTGGSVSTLTIQRTQQEDSAVYLCASSTLAGLRNEQFFGPGTRLTVL.

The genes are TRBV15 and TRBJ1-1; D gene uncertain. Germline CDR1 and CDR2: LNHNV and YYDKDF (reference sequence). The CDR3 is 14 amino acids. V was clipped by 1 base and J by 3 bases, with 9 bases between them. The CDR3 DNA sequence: TGTGCCACCAGCAGAGTGAAGGAGGACACTGAAGCTTTCTTT. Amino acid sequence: CATSRVKEDTEAFF.

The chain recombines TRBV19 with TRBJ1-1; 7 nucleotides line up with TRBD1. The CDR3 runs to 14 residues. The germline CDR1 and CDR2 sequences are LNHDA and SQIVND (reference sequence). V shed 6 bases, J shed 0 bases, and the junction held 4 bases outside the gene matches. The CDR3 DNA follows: TGTGCCAGTAGCCGGGGACAGCTGAACACTGAAGCTTTCTTT. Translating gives CASSRGQLNTEAFF.

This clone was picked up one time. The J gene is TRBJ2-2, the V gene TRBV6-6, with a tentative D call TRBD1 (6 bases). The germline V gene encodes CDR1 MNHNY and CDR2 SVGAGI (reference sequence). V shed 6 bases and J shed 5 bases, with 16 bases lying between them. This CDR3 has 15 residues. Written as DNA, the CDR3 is TGTGCCAGCAGGCGACCACAGGGTGGAACCGGGGAGCTGTTTTTT. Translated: CASRRPQGGTGELFF.